This is a list of T cell receptor beta chains from one sample in a study of beta chain features in type 1 diabetes. Repertoires were generated with immunoSEQ multiplex PCR, while TCRdb's copy carries only in-frame clones and drops some. The top ten hold almost 0.02% of the sample, which has around 250,000 clones, about 14% seen once. The source material was naive CD4+ T cells from blood. These receptors all stem from a young man with type 1 diabetes. CDR3s include the opening cysteine and the closing phenylalanine or tryptophan. Each record gives: J gene, D gene, clone size, V gene, CDR3 protein, CDR3 DNA. A D gene is named only where the DNA matches it firmly. Size is stated for part of the rows, as once, few or many counts, or as a class when the clone is expanded.

TRBJ2-1	NA	few	TRBV29-1	CSLGQNSYNEQFF	TGCAGCTTAGGACAAAACTCCTACAATGAGCAGTTCTTC
TRBJ1-2	TRBD1	NA	TRBV6-5	CASRRTGGGYGYTF	TGTGCCAGCAGACGCACAGGGGGCGGCTATGGCTACACCTTC
TRBJ2-5	NA	NA	TRBV7-2	CASSLLGETTQYF	TGTGCCAGCAGCTTATTGGGAGAAACGACCCAGTACTTC
TRBJ1-5	NA	NA	TRBV2	CASSANRTPKPQHF	TGTGCCAGCAGTGCCAACAGGACCCCCAAGCCCCAGCATTTT
TRBJ1-6	NA	NA	TRBV11-2	CASSLESSYNSPLHF	TGTGCCAGCAGCCTGGAGAGCTCCTATAATTCACCCCTCCACTTT
TRBJ1-2	TRBD1	NA	TRBV4-1	CASSSGQDYGYTF	TGCGCCAGCAGCTCCGGACAGGACTATGGCTACACCTTC
TRBJ1-2	TRBD1	NA	TRBV7-9	CASSPRDPAGQGGGYTF	TGTGCCAGCAGCCCAAGGGATCCCGCGGGACAGGGCGGTGGCTACACCTTC
TRBJ2-2	NA	few	TRBV6-5	CASSNRVTGELFF	TGTGCCAGCAGCAACAGGGTTACCGGGGAGCTGTTTTTT
TRBJ1-5	NA	few	TRBV7-2	CASSLSGGNQPQHF	TGTGCCAGCAGCTTATCAGGGGGCAATCAGCCCCAGCATTTT
TRBJ2-7	NA	NA	TRBV9	CASSEAPGNSYEQYF	TGTGCCAGCAGCGAGGCCCCCGGGAACTCCTACGAGCAGTACTTC
TRBJ1-6	TRBD1	NA	TRBV6-6	CASSNPWTGDNSPLHF	TGTGCCAGCAGTAACCCCTGGACAGGGGACAATTCACCCCTCCACTTT
TRBJ2-1	TRBD1	NA	TRBV7-2	CASSVGQGAFEQFF	TGTGCCAGCAGCGTGGGACAGGGGGCTTTTGAGCAGTTCTTC
TRBJ1-2	TRBD1	few	TRBV29-1	CSVEDRQGTGGYTF	TGCAGCGTTGAAGATCGACAGGGAACAGGCGGCTACACCTTC
TRBJ1-2	TRBD1	NA	TRBV5-1	CASSLTGTGDLRTF	TGCGCCAGCAGCTTGACCGGGACAGGGGATCTACGGACCTTC
TRBJ2-3	NA	few	TRBV7-9	CASSFRATSTDTQYF	TGTGCCAGCAGCTTTAGAGCGACTAGCACAGATACGCAGTATTTT
TRBJ2-7	TRBD2	few	TRBV10-3	CAISEKRGRYEQYF	TGTGCCATCAGTGAGAAGCGGGGACGCTACGAGCAGTACTTC
TRBJ2-7	NA	NA	TRBV19	CASSIGGASAYEQYF	TGTGCCAGTAGTATCGGAGGGGCTAGCGCGTACGAGCAGTACTTC
TRBJ2-5	NA	NA	TRBV7-2	CASSLAGQPQETQYF	TGTGCCAGCAGCTTAGCAGGACAGCCTCAAGAGACCCAGTACTTC
TRBJ1-1	NA	few	TRBV7-9	CASSSITRGDTEAFF	TGTGCCAGCAGCTCTATCACCCGGGGAGACACTGAAGCTTTCTTT
TRBJ2-2	TRBD2	few	TRBV19	CASKRLAGVNTGELFF	TGTGCCAGTAAGAGACTAGCGGGGGTCAACACCGGGGAGCTGTTTTTT
TRBJ2-5	NA	few	TRBV14	CASSQERAFQETQYF	TGTGCCAGCAGCCAAGAGAGGGCCTTTCAAGAGACCCAGTACTTC
TRBJ2-3	NA	few	TRBV11-2	CASSLGSPSDTQYF	TGTGCCAGCAGCTTAGGGAGCCCTTCAGATACGCAGTATTTT
TRBJ1-4	NA	NA	TRBV6-5	CASRVDIRNEKLFF	TGTGCCAGCAGAGTAGACATCAGAAATGAAAAACTGTTTTTT
TRBJ2-2	NA	few	TRBV5-5	CASRQSSGELFF	TGTGCCAGCAGACAGTCCTCGGGGGAGCTGTTTTTT
TRBJ2-1	TRBD2	NA	TRBV25-1	CASSEPGLAANEQFF	TGTGCCAGCAGTGAACCGGGACTAGCGGCCAATGAGCAGTTCTTC
TRBJ2-7	TRBD2	NA	TRBV6-5	CASRPAAGGSYEQYF	TGTGCCAGCAGGCCCGCCGCGGGGGGGTCCTACGAGCAGTACTTC
TRBJ2-5	NA	NA	TRBV28	CASSLGGRQETQYF	TGTGCCAGCAGTTTAGGTGGGAGGCAAGAGACCCAGTACTTC